This T cell receptor beta chain is from a study of blood T cell repertoires in COVID-19. For the study at large: T cells, B-cell-depleted T cells, or PBMCs provided the cDNA or gDNA that served as material.

V was pared by 6 bases and J by 8 bases, with 13 bases between. The CDR3 runs 11 residues. Germline values: CDR1 SQVTM, CDR2 ANQGSEA. Authors' methods: Counts of nucleated cells, estimated from reference gene primer amplification, were obtained. TCRdb keeps only in-frame clones here, not all; method: immunoSEQ multiplex PCR. V, J and clone size reflect that table, while D and trimming were determined from the DNA. The sample consists of 54,000 or so clones, 88% of them appearing once. This clonotype originated in a human donor in a cohort sampled during active COVID-19. The chain uses TRBV29-1 and TRBJ1-2; D may be TRBD1 (5 bases). Sequenced: peripheral blood. The CDR3 region has the DNA TGCAGCGTGATGGGGGGACGGGGCTACACCTTC. Its translation: CSVMGGRGYTF.